Shown below are 29 T cell receptor beta chains from a single sample sequenced in a study of control samples from healthy donors and cancer patients. TCRdb's copy holds only in-frame clones and misses some; the assay was immunoSEQ multiplex PCR. The table shows about 150,000 clones, with about nine tenths occurring only once. Sequences were obtained from blood. The receptors come from a man aged 25 to 45 in good health.

With respect to this clone: One end of the junction varies from germline; a read error may be responsible. The chain combines TRBV5-8 with TRBJ1-5; D not certain. The CDR3 contains 12 residues. Germline assignment: CDR1 SGHTS and CDR2 YDEGEE. The CDR3 DNA sequence: TGTGCCAGCAGCTCGGGCAATCGGCCCCAGCATTTT. It specifies CASSSGNRPQHF.

The genes are TRBV6-5 and TRBJ2-6; D perhaps matches TRBD1 (5 bases). Germline loops: CDR1 MNHEY, CDR2 SVGAGI. Deletions cut 2 bases from V and 1 base from J, with 6 bases between. The CDR3 has 15 amino acids. CDR3 region: CASSYKGSGANVLTF. For the CDR3, the DNA is TGTGCCAGCAGTTACAAGGGGTCTGGGGCCAACGTCCTGACTTTC.

The rearrangement links TRBV3-1 (or the pseudogene TRBV3-2) to TRBJ2-2; D possibly corresponds to TRBD2 (5 bases). Per germline, CDR1 LGHDT and CDR2 YNNKEL (reference sequence). The CDR3 extends over 13 amino acids. Trimming took 4 bases from V and 8 from J, leaving 11 bases between them. The CDR3 nucleotides read TGTGCCAGCAGCCTCGAGTGGAGGGGGGAGCTGTTTTTT. The encoded protein is CASSLEWRGELFF.

The chain couples TRBV4-3 to TRBJ2-2; TRBD2 agrees at 11 bases. The germline V gene encodes CDR1 LGHNA and CDR2 YSLEER. The V segment lost 5 bases and the J segment 6 bases; nucleotides outside the gene matches: 5. The CDR3 is 15 residues long. The CDR3 sequence is CASSDSGRAAGELFF. In nucleotides, the CDR3 is TGCGCCAGCAGCGATAGCGGGAGGGCGGCCGGGGAGCTGTTTTTT.

The CDR3, as DNA: TGCGCCAGCAGCTTGGGAGGGGATCCCACAGATACGCAGTATTTT. This sequence encodes CASSLGGDPTDTQYF. The rearrangement links TRBV5-1 to TRBJ2-3; possibly TRBD1 or TRBD2 for D (5 bases each). This CDR3 is 15 amino acids long. Germline lookup yields CDR1 SGHRS and CDR2 YFSETQ. V was pared by 0 bases and J by 2 bases, with 10 bases between.

This chain links TRBV19 with TRBJ1-4; 7 bases map to TRBD1. The germline V gene encodes CDR1 LNHDA and CDR2 SQIVND (reference sequence). The CDR3 is made up of 14 amino acids. V trimming: 6 bases; J trimming: 8 bases; junction bases outside the gene matches: 9. CDR3 DNA: TGTGCCAGTAGATTGACAGGGAAAGACGAAAAACTGTTTTTT. As protein: CASRLTGKDEKLFF.

The gene calls are TRBV4-1 and TRBJ1-5, with D perhaps TRBD1 (6 bases). The CDR3 covers 18 residues. The V gene lost 1 base and the J gene lost 3 bases, with 19 bases spanning the gap. Germline V gene sequence: CDR1 MGHRA, CDR2 YSYEKL. The CDR3 DNA sequence: TGCGCCAGCAGCCAAGGTTTGATCAGGAGGGGGAACAATCAGCCCCAGCATTTT. It encodes CASSQGLIRRGNNQPQHF.

V is TRBV6-2 or TRBV6-3 and J is TRBJ1-1; D unresolved. CDR3 length: 15 amino acids. Per the germline V gene, CDR1 is MNHEY and CDR2 is SVGEGT. V lost 2 bases to trimming and J lost 1 base, with 11 bases between them. The CDR3 DNA follows: TGTGCCAGCAGTTACATAGGCCGGACGAACACTGAAGCTTTCTTT. Its protein product is CASSYIGRTNTEAFF.

Only one count was recorded for this clone. The chain combines TRBV5-6 with TRBJ1-2; TRBD1 matches 7 bases. J lost 7 bases, V lost 0 bases, and 3 bases had no gene match. Germline lookup yields CDR1 SGHDT and CDR2 YYEEEE. The CDR3 has 13 residues. The CDR3 nucleotides read TGTGCCAGCAGCTTGGGACAGGGCCCTGGCTACACCTTC. Amino acids: CASSLGQGPGYTF.

This clone was recorded once. V gene TRBV19 combines with J gene TRBJ1-5; 8 nucleotides align to TRBD1. Germline V gene sequence: CDR1 LNHDA, CDR2 SQIVND (reference sequence). The length of the CDR3 is 15 residues. The junction had 11 bases not matched to a gene; V was cut back by 5 bases and J by 8 bases. CDR3 DNA: TGTGCCAGTAGTCGGGACAGGATTGGTTCAGAGCCCCAGCATTTT. Residues: CASSRDRIGSEPQHF. Drawing the rest from reference TRBV19 and TRBJ1-5, the complete variable domain is DGGITQSPKYLFRKEGQNVTLSCEQNLNHDAMYWYRQDPGQGLRLIYYSQIVNDFQKGDIAEGYSVSREKKESFPLTVTSAQKNPTAFYLCASSRDRIGSEPQHFGDGTRLSIL.

The gene calls are TRBV5-6 and TRBJ1-6, with a tentative D call TRBD1 (6 bases). Germline loops: CDR1 SGHDT, CDR2 YYEEEE. This CDR3 region has 14 residues. Trimming took 2 bases from V and 7 from J, leaving 10 bases between them. This CDR3 is CASSFDQGNSPLHF. In DNA form, the CDR3 reads TGTGCCAGCAGCTTTGATCAGGGGAATTCACCCCTCCACTTT.

CDR3 in amino acids: CASTWRENSNQPQHF. The DNA of the CDR3 is TGTGCCAGTACCTGGCGCGAGAATAGCAATCAGCCCCAGCATTTT. This chain uses TRBV19 with TRBJ1-5; D call uncertain. V was cut by 7 bases and J by 0 bases, with 13 bases left in between. Germline V gene lookup returns CDR1 LNHDA and CDR2 SQIVND (reference sequence). This CDR3 has 15 amino acids.

The rearrangement joins TRBV4-1 to TRBJ1-2; a weak D match, TRBD1 (5 bases). Germline CDR1 is MGHRA and CDR2 is YSYEKL. Trimming removed 3 bases at V and 4 bases at J, with 12 bases between. There are 14 residues in the CDR3. CDR3 in DNA: TGCGCCAGCAGCCAGGGGACCCTTTCCTATGGCTACACCTTC. Protein sequence: CASSQGTLSYGYTF.

The V and J genes are TRBV27 and TRBJ2-2; perhaps TRBD1 as D (6 bases). Looked up from germline, CDR1 is MNHEY and CDR2 is SMNVEV (reference sequence). V dropped 6 bases and J dropped 5 bases, with 13 bases sitting between them. This CDR3 is 14 amino acids long. The CDR3 coding sequence is TGTGCCAGCAGGTTGGACAGCCTGACCGGGGAGCTGTTTTTT. This sequence encodes CASRLDSLTGELFF.

The chain joins TRBV5-6 to TRBJ2-7, with D perhaps matching TRBD1 (6 bases). The CDR3 totals 13 residues. Trimming took off 6 bases at V and 2 bases at J, with 12 bases between the two ends. The germline V gene has CDR1 SGHDT and CDR2 YYEEEE. The CDR3 nucleotides read TGTGCCAGCACTAGGACAGCCCCCTACGAGCAGTACTTC. Translated, it gives CASTRTAPYEQYF.

The chain recombines TRBV5-8 with TRBJ2-7; 8 bases match TRBD1. Losses at the gene ends were 0 bases for V and 4 bases for J; bases not matched to a gene: 3. This CDR3 has 14 residues. The germline CDR1 and CDR2 sequences are SGHTS and YDEGEE. CDR3 residues: CASSLVGQGYEQYF. DNA of the CDR3: TGTGCCAGCAGCTTGGTTGGACAGGGATACGAGCAGTACTTC.

This rearrangement joins TRBV5-1 to TRBJ1-2; D uncertain. The CDR3 spans 15 residues. Trimming cost V 0 bases and J 0 bases, with 9 bases left between them. Per the germline V gene, CDR1 is SGHRS and CDR2 is YFSETQ. The DNA for the CDR3 is TGCGCCAGCAGCTTGGACGGGCCCTCTAACTATGGCTACACCTTC. As protein: CASSLDGPSNYGYTF.

This clone has only a few counts. V usage is TRBV9 and J usage is TRBJ2-5; the D is unclear. There are 13 residues in the CDR3. Germline V gene data show CDR1 as SGDLS and CDR2 as YYNGEE. V dropped 3 bases and J dropped 3 bases, with 9 bases sitting between them. The CDR3: CASSAASKETQYF. In DNA, the CDR3 is TGTGCCAGCAGCGCCGCCTCAAAAGAGACCCAGTACTTC.

The V call is TRBV9, the J call TRBJ1-6; D not certain. The CDR3 loop spans 15 amino acids. V was shortened by 0 bases and J by 7 bases, with 11 bases between the two germline ends. The germline gives CDR1 SGDLS, CDR2 YYNGEE. The CDR3 here is CASSVEGNYNSPLHF. The CDR3 nucleotides read TGTGCCAGCAGCGTAGAGGGTAATTACAATTCACCCCTCCACTTT. The complete variable domain, with remaining parts taken from reference TRBV9 and TRBJ1-6, reads DSGVTQTPKHLITATGQRVTLRCSPRSGDLSVYWYQQSLDQGLQFLIQYYNGEERAKGNILERFSAQQFPDLHSELNLSSLELGDSALYFCASSVEGNYNSPLHFGNGTRLTVT.

The chain employs TRBV2 and TRBJ2-7, with unresolved D. The length of the CDR3 is 15 residues. Trimming removed 0 bases from V and 2 bases from J, with 11 bases in between. Germline V CDR1 and CDR2: SNHLY, FYNNEI. This chain's CDR3 is CASSEAATVTYEQYF. The CDR3 DNA follows: TGTGCCAGCAGTGAAGCTGCGACCGTCACCTACGAGCAGTACTTC. Together with reference TRBV2 and TRBJ2-7, the CDR3 gives the full variable domain: EPEVTQTPSHQVTQMGQEVILRCVPISNHLYFYWYRQILGQKVEFLVSFYNNEISEKSEIFDDQFSVERPDGSNFTLKIRSTKLEDSAMYFCASSEAATVTYEQYFGPGTRLTVT.

Only a few counts were recorded for this clone. V is TRBV5-6 and J is TRBJ2-5; D is unclear. The V end lost 3 bases, the J end lost 0 bases, and 6 bases lay between the germline ends. The germline V gene encodes CDR1 SGHDT and CDR2 YYEEEE. There are 13 residues in the CDR3. This CDR3 reads CASSSQNQETQYF. The DNA of the CDR3 is TGTGCCAGCAGCTCCCAGAACCAAGAGACCCAGTACTTC.

This clone was counted a single time. This chain links TRBV10-3 with TRBJ2-6; perhaps TRBD1 as D (5 bases). Germline CDR1 reads ENHRY; CDR2 reads SYGVKD. The CDR3 totals 19 residues. Trimming left V 0 bases short and J 0 bases short, with 15 bases between. Here the CDR3 DNA reads TGTGCCATCAGTGAGTCGGGGCAGGGAAGGTCCTCTGGGGCCAACGTCCTGACTTTC. Translating it yields CAISESGQGRSSGANVLTF.

Turning to this clone: This may be a read error: a much more frequent sequence differs by one nucleotide. The rearrangement links TRBV2 to TRBJ2-2; no definite D call. V lost 1 base and J 4 bases, leaving 4 bases between the germline ends. In germline, CDR1 is SNHLY, CDR2 FYNNEI. The CDR3 is made up of 13 amino acids. This chain's CDR3 is CASSEEVTGELFF. CDR3 coding DNA: TGTGCCAGCAGTGAAGAGGTCACCGGGGAGCTGTTTTTT.

The rearrangement uses TRBV7-6 and TRBJ2-7; D is undetermined. Per germline, CDR1 SGHVS and CDR2 FNYEAQ. Trimming shortened V by 4 bases and J by 0 bases, and 7 bases separated the two germline ends. The CDR3 length is 13 residues. In DNA form, the CDR3 reads TGTGCCAGCAGCTACCAATTCTCCTACGAGCAGTACTTC. Its translation: CASSYQFSYEQYF.

The table lists this clone with a count of one. The rearrangement links TRBV25-1 to TRBJ2-5; TRBD1 aligns across 7 bases. V was clipped by 6 bases and J by 5 bases; unmatched bases: 9. Germline lookup yields CDR1 MGHDK and CDR2 SYGVNS. This CDR3 contains 14 residues. This CDR3 is CASRGTGVLETQYF. For the CDR3, the DNA is TGTGCCAGCAGGGGTACAGGGGTTTTGGAGACCCAGTACTTC.

This rearrangement joins TRBV6-2 or TRBV6-3 to TRBJ2-3, with 8 bases identical to TRBD2. CDR1 MNHEY and CDR2 SVGEGT come from the germline V gene. The ends lost 6 bases at V and 1 base at J; junction bases unmatched: 9. CDR3 length: 16 residues. The CDR3 nucleotides read TGTGCCAGCAGCTCACATTCTAGCGGGCGCACAGATACGCAGTATTTT. The encoded protein is CASSSHSSGRTDTQYF.

The rearrangement uses TRBV19 and TRBJ2-5; TRBD1 aligns across 8 bases. CDR1 is LNHDA, CDR2 SQIVND, per germline (reference sequence). The CDR3 has 14 amino acids. Trimming at V came to 6 bases and at J to 5 bases, leaving 8 bases not matched to a gene. The CDR3 here is CASSDQDRVETQYF. The CDR3 nucleotides are TGTGCCAGTAGCGACCAGGACAGGGTTGAGACCCAGTACTTC.

The chain employs TRBV4-3 and TRBJ1-2; maybe TRBD1 (6 bases). The germline CDR1 and CDR2 sequences are LGHNA and YSLEER. The CDR3 length is 14 residues. V lost 4 bases, J lost 0 bases, and 9 bases lay in between. CDR3 in amino acids: CASSRTGSNYGYTF. The CDR3, as DNA: TGCGCCAGCAGCCGCACAGGGTCTAACTATGGCTACACCTTC.

This sequence joins TRBV27 and TRBJ1-1; maybe TRBD1 (5 bases). Trimming stripped 7 bases from V and 2 bases from J, with 20 bases between. Germline CDR1 and CDR2: MNHEY and SMNVEV (reference sequence). The CDR3 extends over 16 amino acids. This chain's CDR3 is CASKIGTTPSNTEAFF. The DNA of the CDR3 is TGTGCCAGCAAGATAGGGACCACCCCCTCAAACACTGAAGCTTTCTTT.